These 14 T cell receptor beta chains came from one sample sequenced in a study of TIL therapy for anti-PD-1-resistant metastatic lung cancer. The immunoSEQ assay was v3. Clones were read by immunoSEQ multiplex PCR, and TCRdb kept only the in-frame ones, dropping some. Of under 70,000 clones listed, around four fifths are singletons. Time point reported: pre-treatment sample, taken before nivolumab and TIL therapy. The material was blood, obtained at baseline. Every receptor here comes from a person between 25 and 79 years old with non-small cell lung cancer.

The V call is TRBV10-3, the J call TRBJ1-5; no firm D call. V was cut by 6 bases and J by 5 bases, with 8 bases left in between. Germline V gene data show CDR1 as ENHRY and CDR2 as SYGVKD. The CDR3 runs 12 residues. CDR3 DNA: TGTGCCATCAGGGCTGAGGATCAGCCCCAGCATTTT. Translating gives CAIRAEDQPQHF.

This clone was found a few times. The chain employs TRBV4-1 and TRBJ2-1; TRBD1 or TRBD2 may be the D gene (5 bases each). Trimming left V 0 bases short and J 1 base short, with 13 bases between. The CDR3 has 17 amino acids. Germline CDR1 and CDR2: MGHRA and YSYEKL. CDR3 residues: CASSQDTGKGSYNEQFF. The CDR3 DNA reads TGCGCCAGCAGCCAAGATACGGGAAAGGGGTCCTACAATGAGCAGTTCTTC.

This clone came up a few times. The J gene is TRBJ1-3, the V gene TRBV7-2, with D tentatively TRBD1 (6 bases). This CDR3 contains 18 residues. Germline V lookup: CDR1 SGHTA, CDR2 FQGNSA. V gave up 2 bases and J gave up 2 bases, with 19 bases separating them. CDR3 protein: CASSLSSPPGTTGNTIYF. Written as DNA, the CDR3 is TGTGCCAGCAGCTTATCGTCCCCGCCAGGGACAACTGGAAACACCATATATTTT.

V usage is TRBV29-1 and J usage is TRBJ1-1; 8 bases align to TRBD1. Trimming removed 6 bases from V and 0 bases from J; junction bases left unmatched: 9. The germline V gene has CDR1 SQVTM and CDR2 ANQGSEA. The CDR3 runs 15 residues. The CDR3 spells CSVDRGVKMNTEAFF. The CDR3 nucleotides read TGCAGCGTCGACAGGGGAGTGAAGATGAACACTGAAGCTTTCTTT.

The CDR3 nucleotides are TGTGCCAGCAGCCTCGAGCCGGGACAGTTCTACGAGCAGTACTTC. It specifies CASSLEPGQFYEQYF. The J gene is TRBJ2-7, the V gene TRBV7-2; 7 positions agree with TRBD1. Trimming removed 5 bases from V and 3 bases from J; junction bases left unmatched: 10. The CDR3 extends over 15 amino acids. The V gene's germline CDR1 is SGHTA and CDR2 FQGNSA.

The V gene is TRBV7-6, the J gene TRBJ2-4; TRBD1 is a possible D gene (5 bases). CDR1 is SGHVS, CDR2 FNYEAQ, per germline. Trimming pared 5 bases from V and 7 bases from J, leaving 15 bases between. The CDR3 runs 14 residues. Here the CDR3 reads CASSDRGHGNIQYF. CDR3 coding DNA: TGTGCCAGCAGCGACCGAGGACACGGGAACATTCAGTACTTC.

The chain combines TRBV9 with TRBJ1-2, with D perhaps matching TRBD1 (5 bases). The CDR3 extends over 15 amino acids. CDR1 and CDR2 (germline): SGDLS, YYNGEE. V was clipped by 0 bases and J by 6 bases, with 15 bases between them. CDR3 sequence (DNA): TGTGCCAGCAGCGTAGCTCCTTCGGGCAGGGATGGCTACACCTTC. Translation: CASSVAPSGRDGYTF.

The gene calls are TRBV14 and TRBJ2-1, with D perhaps given as TRBD1 or TRBD2 (5 bases each). The CDR3 has 17 amino acids. V dropped 2 bases and J dropped 5 bases, with 19 bases sitting between them. Per germline, CDR1 SGHDN and CDR2 FVKESK. CDR3 coding DNA: TGTGCCAGCAGCCAACACTTCGGGACCGCAACCGACAATGAGCAGTTCTTC. Translating gives CASSQHFGTATDNEQFF.

This clone came up a few times. This rearrangement joins TRBV4-2 to TRBJ2-4, with TRBD2 as a possible D gene (5 bases). The V and J ends lost 0 bases and 5 bases respectively, with 11 bases between them. This CDR3 spans 15 amino acids. The germline CDR1 and CDR2 sequences are LGHNA and YNFKEQ. The CDR3 region is CASSQDPGKENIQYF. The DNA for the CDR3 is TGTGCCAGCAGCCAAGATCCGGGGAAGGAAAACATTCAGTACTTC.

This chain connects TRBV2 to TRBJ1-1; 8 bases map to TRBD1. Per the germline V gene, CDR1 is SNHLY and CDR2 is FYNNEI. After removal of 0 bases from V and 8 bases from J, the junction contained 2 bases not matched to a gene. The CDR3 spans 13 residues. CDR3 sequence (DNA): TGTGCCAGCAGTGAAGCAAGGACAGGGGAAGCTTTCTTT. Protein product: CASSEARTGEAFF.

The rearrangement joins TRBV5-1 to TRBJ2-6; 7 bases match TRBD1. The V segment lost 4 bases and the J segment 2 bases; nucleotides outside the gene matches: 6. There are 16 residues in the CDR3. Germline V CDR1 and CDR2: SGHRS, YFSETQ. The CDR3 sequence: CASSGTDRAGANVLTF. CDR3 bases: TGCGCCAGCAGCGGTACCGACAGGGCTGGGGCCAACGTCCTGACTTTC.

J is TRBJ2-1 and V is TRBV28; the match to TRBD2 covers 13 bases. The V gene end was trimmed by 6 bases and the J gene end by 6 bases; junction bases not matched to a gene: 8. The CDR3 runs to 16 residues. Germline-derived CDR1 and CDR2 are MDHEN and SYDVKM. The DNA of the CDR3 is TGTGCCAGCAGATTCCCGGGACTAGCGGGACGCAATGAGCAGTTCTTC. Protein sequence: CASRFPGLAGRNEQFF.

V usage is TRBV18 and J usage is TRBJ2-7; 7 positions match TRBD1. The CDR3 has 15 residues. CDR1 and CDR2 from the germline V gene are KGHSH and LQKENI. Trimming cost V 3 bases and J 6 bases; bases outside gene matches: 11. CDR3 DNA: TGTGCCAGCTCACCCGGACAGGCCTATTTGAGCGAGCAGTACTTC. Protein: CASSPGQAYLSEQYF.

This rearrangement joins TRBV28 to TRBJ1-3, with no clear D. V dropped 5 bases and J dropped 0 bases, with 8 bases sitting between them. Germline CDR1 MDHEN, CDR2 SYDVKM. The CDR3 has 14 residues. As DNA, the CDR3 is TGTGCCAGCAGTATATCTAACTCTGGAAACACCATATATTTT. Translation gives CASSISNSGNTIYF.